This passage covers 25 T cell receptor beta chains from one sample sequenced in a study of Ad26.COV2.S vaccination and SARS-CoV-2 variants. Stated treatment: roughly 19 received Ad26.COV2.S at low or high dose, single or two shots; several received placebo; per-sample allocation not given. Samples analyzed were those drawn on day 63 after the first vaccine or placebo injection. The repertoire was sequenced with immunoSEQ multiplex PCR; TCRdb's copy has only in-frame clones and lacks some. This sample has about 250,000 clones; around 87% occur once, and the top ten carry around 3%. Sequencing was performed on peripheral blood, taken in a trial of Ad26.COV2.S vaccine versus placebo. All receptors derive from a person aged 18-60 years who received the Ad26.COV2.S COVID-19 vaccine or a placebo.

The gene calls are TRBV15 and TRBJ2-3, with 9 bases matching TRBD2. CDR1 and CDR2 from the germline V gene are LNHNV and YYDKDF (reference sequence). The CDR3 loop spans 16 amino acids. Trimming took 0 bases from V and 2 from J; bases not matched to a gene: 3. CDR3 sequence reads: CATSREASGNTDTQYF. The CDR3 DNA sequence: TGTGCCACCAGCAGAGAGGCTAGCGGGAACACAGATACGCAGTATTTT. The full variable domain, with the rest looked up from reference TRBV15 and TRBJ2-3, is DAMVIQNPRYQVTQFGKPVTLSCSQTLNHNVMYWYQQKSSQAPKLLFHYYDKDFNNEADTPDNFQSRRPNTSFCFLDIRSPGLGDTAMYLCATSREASGNTDTQYFGPGTRLTVL.

Only a few counts were recorded for this clone. The CDR3 reads CASSLIAAENSPLHF. The CDR3 region has the DNA TGCGCCAGCAGCTTGATCGCAGCCGAGAATTCACCCCTCCACTTT. The chain couples TRBV5-1 to TRBJ1-6; no clear D gene. The CDR3 contains 15 residues. Germline V gene sequence: CDR1 SGHRS, CDR2 YFSETQ. V gave up 1 base and J gave up 7 bases, with 12 bases separating them.

The chain employs TRBV3-1 (or the pseudogene TRBV3-2) and TRBJ2-7, with D possibly TRBD2 on 7 matching bases. With 4 bases removed from V and 6 bases from J, the gap between germline ends came to 13 bases. There are 13 residues in the CDR3. Germline V lookup: CDR1 LGHDT, CDR2 YNNKEL (reference sequence). CDR3 DNA sequence: TGTGCCAGCAGCCCACAGGGACTATCCGAGCAGTACTTC. It codes for CASSPQGLSEQYF.

This chain connects TRBV18 to TRBJ1-1; D ambiguous. Germline CDR1 KGHSH, CDR2 LQKENI. V dropped 2 bases and J dropped 6 bases, with 10 bases sitting between them. The CDR3 has 13 amino acids. Here the CDR3 reads CASSPDPGAEAFF. The CDR3 DNA reads TGTGCCAGCTCACCAGACCCCGGGGCTGAAGCTTTCTTT.

CDR3 protein: CASSLPWTSGMGELFF. CDR3 coding DNA: TGTGCCAGCAGCTTACCCTGGACTAGCGGGATGGGGGAGCTGTTTTTT. The V and J genes are TRBV5-6 and TRBJ2-2; 12 bases are shared with TRBD2. The trim removed 2 bases at V and 8 bases at J, leaving 7 bases unmatched. CDR1 and CDR2 (germline): SGHDT, YYEEEE. CDR3 length: 16 residues.

V gene TRBV4-1 combines with J gene TRBJ1-1, with D hard to call. The CDR3 runs to 15 residues. Germline loops: CDR1 MGHRA, CDR2 YSYEKL. V was shortened by 0 bases and J by 7 bases, with 15 bases between the two germline ends. The CDR3 nucleotides read TGCGCCAGCAGCCAAGAAGGAGTTCCTCAGTTTGAAGCTTTCTTT. Translation: CASSQEGVPQFEAFF.

The chain recombines TRBV7-2 with TRBJ2-1; TRBD2 agrees at 12 bases. Germline assignment: CDR1 SGHTA and CDR2 FQGNSA. The trim removed 5 bases at V and 8 bases at J, leaving 4 bases unmatched. The CDR3 covers 14 residues. CDR3 nucleotides: TGTGCCAGCAGCCCCGGACTAGCGGGATATGAGCAGTTCTTC. Its protein product is CASSPGLAGYEQFF.

The chain joins TRBV4-2 to TRBJ2-2; 7 nucleotides agree with TRBD1. V shed 4 bases, J shed 4 bases, and the junction held 12 bases outside the gene matches. The CDR3 runs 17 residues. The germline V gene encodes CDR1 LGHNA and CDR2 YNFKEQ. Here the CDR3 reads CASSRSQQGTATGELFF. The CDR3 DNA follows: TGTGCCAGCAGCCGGTCTCAACAGGGGACCGCCACCGGGGAGCTGTTTTTT.

The chain is built from TRBV5-6 and TRBJ2-3, with D perhaps matching TRBD2 (5 bases). CDR3 length equals 19 residues. V shed 4 bases and J shed 0 bases, with 24 bases lying between them. Germline V gene lookup returns CDR1 SGHDT and CDR2 YYEEEE. The DNA of the CDR3 is TGTGCCAGCAGCGTCGCCGGGAAATGGGGTGAAAGGAGCACAGATACGCAGTATTTT. Protein: CASSVAGKWGERSTDTQYF.

The gene calls are TRBV19 and TRBJ1-2; D not certain. The CDR3 length is 12 residues. V lost 7 bases to trimming and J lost 2 bases, with 8 bases between them. Per the germline V gene, CDR1 is LNHDA and CDR2 is SQIVND (reference sequence). CDR3 DNA: TGTGCCAGTAACACCTTAAACTATGGCTACACCTTC. Encoded protein: CASNTLNYGYTF.

This clone was seen once. The V call is TRBV6-5, the J call TRBJ2-3, with 7 bases aligning to TRBD2. The CDR3 loop spans 15 amino acids. The J segment lost 3 bases and the V segment lost 6 bases, leaving 9 bases of the junction unmatched. From germline, CDR1 is MNHEY and CDR2 SVGAGI. Written as DNA, the CDR3 is TGTGCCAGCAGACGAGCGGGAATGGGGACAGATACGCAGTATTTT. Its protein is CASRRAGMGTDTQYF.

The chain recombines TRBV4-3 with TRBJ2-3; the D call may be TRBD1 or TRBD2 (6 bases each). Trimming removed 3 bases at V and 2 bases at J, with 15 bases between. The germline gives CDR1 LGHNA, CDR2 YSLEER. The CDR3 has 16 residues. CDR3 DNA sequence: TGCGCCAGCAGCCATCTCCCTGGGGGGCTCACAGATACGCAGTATTTT. Protein product: CASSHLPGGLTDTQYF.

The rearrangement joins TRBV30 to TRBJ2-3; D is unresolved. CDR3 size: 11 residues. Trimming left V 2 bases short and J 6 bases short, with 6 bases between. Germline-derived CDR1 and CDR2 are GTSNPN and SVGIG (reference sequence). The CDR3 protein is CAWSSSDTQYF. CDR3 DNA sequence: TGTGCCTGGAGTTCATCCGATACGCAGTATTTT.

The rearrangement joins TRBV5-1 to TRBJ1-1, with D maybe TRBD1 (5 bases). The CDR3 sequence is 16 residues long. V was pared by 7 bases and J by 1 base, with 20 bases between. Germline CDR1 is SGHRS and CDR2 is YFSETQ. DNA of the CDR3: TGCGCCAGCCAATCTCACCCCGCTACAGGGAACACTGAAGCTTTCTTT. It translates to CASQSHPATGNTEAFF.

The J gene is TRBJ1-2, the V gene TRBV6-4, with 7 bases aligning to TRBD1. J gave up 5 bases and V 5 bases, and 17 bases lay outside the gene matches. CDR3 length: 17 amino acids. The V gene's germline CDR1 is MRHNA and CDR2 SNTAGT. The CDR3 spells CASSYRDSYGGSYGYTF. CDR3 bases: TGTGCCAGCAGTTACCGGGACAGCTATGGGGGGAGTTATGGCTACACCTTC.

The chain combines TRBV4-1 with TRBJ2-5; 9 positions match TRBD2. CDR3 length equals 18 residues. Germline values: CDR1 MGHRA, CDR2 YSYEKL. J was trimmed by 4 bases and V by 0 bases; bases with no gene match: 12. The CDR3 reads CASSQEGARGGRRETQYF. Here the CDR3 DNA reads TGCGCCAGCAGCCAAGAGGGGGCGCGGGGGGGCCGAAGAGAGACCCAGTACTTC.

The rearrangement uses TRBV5-7 and TRBJ2-7, with 8 bases lining up with TRBD1. TRBV5-7 is recorded as an ORF, its role being uncertain. J was trimmed by 2 bases and V by 0 bases; bases with no gene match: 7. The CDR3 is made up of 16 amino acids. CDR3 sequence (DNA): TGTGCCAGCAGCTTGGTTCGACGACAGGGGACCTACGAGCAGTACTTC. It codes for CASSLVRRQGTYEQYF.

The V gene is TRBV11-2, the J gene TRBJ1-1; no clear D. The CDR3 runs to 13 residues. The V end was cut by 1 base, the J end by 5 bases, with 8 bases between. The V gene's germline CDR1 is SGHAT and CDR2 FQNNGV. This CDR3 reads CASSLVRRTEAFF. The CDR3 nucleotides read TGTGCCAGCAGCTTAGTCCGTAGGACTGAAGCTTTCTTT.

V is TRBV10-2 and J is TRBJ1-3; D not certain. From germline, CDR1 is WSHSY and CDR2 SAAADI. This CDR3 contains 16 residues. V lost 0 bases and J 0 bases, leaving 9 bases between the germline ends. Written as DNA, the CDR3 is TGCGCCAGCAGTGAGTCAGCGTCAGGCTCTGGAAACACCATATATTTT. Protein: CASSESASGSGNTIYF.

This clone was seen once. The J gene is TRBJ1-1, the V gene TRBV15; D gene ambiguous. CDR3 length equals 14 residues. V was clipped by 0 bases and J by 5 bases, with 10 bases between them. The germline gives CDR1 LNHNV, CDR2 YYDKDF (reference sequence). CDR3 bases: TGTGCCACCAGCAGAGATAAAAGGTTTACTGAAGCTTTCTTT. Translating it yields CATSRDKRFTEAFF. Full variable domain (outside the CDR3, taken from reference TRBV15 and TRBJ1-1): DAMVIQNPRYQVTQFGKPVTLSCSQTLNHNVMYWYQQKSSQAPKLLFHYYDKDFNNEADTPDNFQSRRPNTSFCFLDIRSPGLGDTAMYLCATSRDKRFTEAFFGQGTRLTVV.

The V gene is TRBV7-2, the J gene TRBJ2-1, with 13 nucleotides matching TRBD2. From germline, CDR1 is SGHTA and CDR2 FQGNSA. The trim removed 2 bases at V and 9 bases at J, leaving 7 bases unmatched. The CDR3 sequence is 16 residues long. CDR3 region: CASSLMTSGGSSEQFF. The CDR3 DNA sequence: TGTGCCAGCAGCTTAATGACTAGCGGGGGGAGTAGTGAGCAGTTCTTC.

V is TRBV19 and J is TRBJ1-5; TRBD1 matches at 8 bases. V trimming: 6 bases; J trimming: 4 bases; junction bases outside the gene matches: 8. The germline V gene has CDR1 LNHDA and CDR2 SQIVND (reference sequence). This CDR3 is built from 15 residues. Written as DNA, the CDR3 is TGTGCCAGTAGGGGAGGGACAGGAAGGAATCAGCCCCAGCATTTT. The encoded protein is CASRGGTGRNQPQHF.

V is TRBV30 and J is TRBJ1-5, with D uncertain. The V gene lost 2 bases and the J gene lost 0 bases, with 11 bases spanning the gap. The germline CDR1 and CDR2 sequences are GTSNPN and SVGIG (reference sequence). This CDR3 spans 15 amino acids. CDR3 amino acids: CAWSIPRVSNQPQHF. CDR3 DNA sequence: TGTGCCTGGAGTATCCCACGAGTTAGCAATCAGCCCCAGCATTTT.

The chain links TRBV18 to TRBJ2-7; D possibly corresponds to TRBD2 (5 bases). With 4 bases removed from V and 2 bases from J, the gap between germline ends came to 12 bases. The CDR3 is 14 amino acids. Germline CDR1 reads KGHSH; CDR2 reads LQKENI. CDR3 sequence (DNA): TGTGCCAGCTCACTTAAATCCGGGACCTACGAGCAGTACTTC. It specifies CASSLKSGTYEQYF. The whole variable domain, remainder taken from reference TRBV18 and TRBJ2-7, is NAGVMQNPRHLVRRRGQEARLRCSPMKGHSHVYWYRQLPEEGLKFMVYLQKENIIDESGMPKERFSAEFPKEGPSILRIQQVVRGDSAAYFCASSLKSGTYEQYFGPGTRLTVT.

This sequence joins TRBV11-2 and TRBJ1-2; weak D call: TRBD1 (5 bases). From germline, CDR1 is SGHAT and CDR2 FQNNGV. This CDR3 has 16 amino acids. V dropped 3 bases and J dropped 4 bases, with 18 bases sitting between them. This CDR3 reads CASSFNGGGMGYGYTF. DNA for the CDR3: TGTGCCAGCAGCTTCAATGGCGGGGGTATGGGCTATGGCTACACCTTC.